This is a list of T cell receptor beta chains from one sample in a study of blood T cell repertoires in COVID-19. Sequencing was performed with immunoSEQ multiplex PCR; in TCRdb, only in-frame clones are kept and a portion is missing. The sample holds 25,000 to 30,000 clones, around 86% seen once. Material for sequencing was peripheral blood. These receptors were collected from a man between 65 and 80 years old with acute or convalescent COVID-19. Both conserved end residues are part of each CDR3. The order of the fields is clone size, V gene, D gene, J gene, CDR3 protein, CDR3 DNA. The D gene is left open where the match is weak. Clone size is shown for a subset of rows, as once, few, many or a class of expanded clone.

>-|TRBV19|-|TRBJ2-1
CASSVSRGWYNEQFF
TGTGCCAGTAGTGTGAGTCGCGGTTGGTATAATGAGCAGTTCTTC
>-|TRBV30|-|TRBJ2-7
CAWSVGSLGGEQYF
TGTGCCTGGAGTGTAGGGTCTTTGGGGGGCGAGCAGTACTTC
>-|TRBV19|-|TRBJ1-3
CATSPGGPSGNTIYF
TGTGCCACCTCCCCGGGGGGTCCGAGTGGAAACACCATATATTTT
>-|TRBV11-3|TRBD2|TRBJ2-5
CASSTGLAGGGQETQYF
TGTGCCAGCAGCACGGGACTAGCGGGAGGGGGGCAAGAGACCCAGTACTTC
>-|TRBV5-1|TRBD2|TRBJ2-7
CASSRTSGLYEQYF
TGCGCCAGCAGCAGGACTAGCGGGCTCTACGAGCAGTACTTC
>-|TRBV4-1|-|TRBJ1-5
CASSPSLNQPQHF
TGCGCCAGCAGCCCTTCCCTCAATCAGCCCCAGCATTTT
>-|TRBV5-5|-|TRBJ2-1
CASSPYSATYNEQFF
TGTGCCAGCAGCCCGTACTCCGCGACCTACAATGAGCAGTTCTTC
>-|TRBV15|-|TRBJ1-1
CATSLERNTEAFF
TGTGCCACCAGCTTGGAGCGGAACACTGAAGCTTTCTTT
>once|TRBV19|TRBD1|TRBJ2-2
CASHPDRAGELFF
TGTGCCAGTCACCCCGACAGGGCCGGGGAGCTGTTTTTT
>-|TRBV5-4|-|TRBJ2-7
CASSRDNYEQYF
TGTGCCAGCAGCAGGGACAACTACGAGCAGTACTTC
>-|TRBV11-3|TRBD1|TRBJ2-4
CASSVHRGPGPFRENIQYF
TGTGCCAGCAGCGTACACAGGGGGCCCGGACCTTTCCGGGAAAACATTCAGTACTTC
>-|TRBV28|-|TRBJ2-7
CASSLDSWQYF
TGTGCCAGCAGTTTAGACTCGTGGCAGTACTTC
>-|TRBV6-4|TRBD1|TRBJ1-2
CASSSGQGNNGYTF
TGTGCCAGCAGCTCGGGACAGGGTAATAATGGCTACACCTTC
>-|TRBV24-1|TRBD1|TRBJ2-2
CATSSAGQGTTGELFF
TGTGCCACCAGTTCCGCGGGACAGGGTACCACCGGGGAGCTGTTTTTT
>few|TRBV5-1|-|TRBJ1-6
CASRTGQIRDNSPLHF
TGCGCCAGCAGGACTGGACAGATCCGAGATAATTCACCCCTCCACTTT
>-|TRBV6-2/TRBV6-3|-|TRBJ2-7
CASSSSLSSYEQYF
TGTGCCAGCAGTTCCTCGCTAAGCTCCTACGAGCAGTACTTC
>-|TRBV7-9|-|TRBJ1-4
CASSPGGGNEKLFF
TGTGCCAGCAGCCCTGGGGGCGGTAATGAAAAACTGTTTTTT
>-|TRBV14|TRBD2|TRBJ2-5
CASSLGRAPGETQYF
TGTGCCAGCAGTCTCGGGAGGGCTCCGGGCGAGACCCAGTACTTC
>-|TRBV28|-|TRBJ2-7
CASSLWGRGRNEQYF
TGTGCCAGCAGTTTATGGGGCAGGGGCAGAAACGAGCAGTACTTC
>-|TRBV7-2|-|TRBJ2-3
CASSLAMGPDTQYF
TGTGCCAGCAGCTTAGCGATGGGGCCGGATACGCAGTATTTT
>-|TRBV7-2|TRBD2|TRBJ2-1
CASSLDLAGKQFF
TGTGCCAGCAGCTTAGACCTAGCGGGGAAGCAGTTCTTC
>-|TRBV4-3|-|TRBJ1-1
CASSQDIRREAFF
TGCGCCAGCAGCCAAGATATTCGGAGAGAAGCTTTCTTT
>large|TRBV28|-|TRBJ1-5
CASSFEVQPQHF
TGTGCCAGCAGTTTCGAGGTGCAGCCCCAGCATTTT
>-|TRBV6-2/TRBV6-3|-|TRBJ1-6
CASSYAQVHNSPLHF
TGTGCCAGCAGTTACGCGCAGGTCCATAATTCACCCCTCCACTTT
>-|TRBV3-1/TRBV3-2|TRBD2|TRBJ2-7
CASSPTSGGDQQYF
TGTGCCAGCAGCCCGACTAGCGGGGGGGACCAGCAGTACTTC
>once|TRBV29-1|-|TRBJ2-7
CSVATGGSTEQYF
TGCAGCGTTGCGACAGGCGGTTCGACCGAGCAGTACTTC
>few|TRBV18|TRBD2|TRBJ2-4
CASSRMREGNIQYF
TGTGCCAGCTCACGGATGAGGGAGGGAAACATTCAGTACTTC
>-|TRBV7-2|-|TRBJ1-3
CASSSSAPGNTIYF
TGTGCCAGCAGCTCCAGCGCCCCTGGAAACACCATATATTTT
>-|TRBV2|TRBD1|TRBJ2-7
CASRDRGVAYEQYF
TGTGCCAGCAGGGACAGGGGGGTGGCCTACGAGCAGTACTTC
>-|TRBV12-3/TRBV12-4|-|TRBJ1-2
CASSLQGGYGYTF
TGTGCCAGCAGTTTACAGGGTGGCTATGGCTACACCTTC
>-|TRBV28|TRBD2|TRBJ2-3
CASSFSGSASTDTQYF
TGTGCCAGCAGTTTTAGCGGGTCCGCTAGCACAGATACGCAGTATTTT
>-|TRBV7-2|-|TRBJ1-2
CASSLSRQTSNYGYTF
TGTGCCAGCAGCTTGTCTAGACAGACCTCTAACTATGGCTACACCTTC
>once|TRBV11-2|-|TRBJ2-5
CASTYGGQTQYF
TGTGCCAGCACCTACGGGGGACAGACCCAGTACTTC
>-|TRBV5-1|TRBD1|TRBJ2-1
CASSLEQGGYNEQFF
TGCGCCAGCAGCTTGGAACAGGGGGGTTACAATGAGCAGTTCTTC
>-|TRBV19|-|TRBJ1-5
CASKGLRTDQPQHF
TGTGCCAGTAAAGGACTCCGGACCGATCAGCCCCAGCATTTT
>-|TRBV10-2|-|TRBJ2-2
CASISGGFYTGELFF
TGCGCCAGCATATCGGGGGGCTTTTACACCGGGGAGCTGTTTTTT
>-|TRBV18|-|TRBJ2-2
CASSPGIGQLNTGELFF
TGTGCCAGCTCACCAGGAATAGGACAGCTTAACACCGGGGAGCTGTTTTTT
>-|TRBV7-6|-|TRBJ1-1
CASSLFSGGNTEAFF
TGTGCCAGCAGCTTATTTTCGGGGGGGAACACTGAAGCTTTCTTT
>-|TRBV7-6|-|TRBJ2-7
CASSPYPEQYF
TGTGCCAGCAGCCCCTACCCAGAGCAGTACTTC
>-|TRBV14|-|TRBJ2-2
CASSQFQNGELFF
TGTGCCAGCAGCCAATTCCAGAACGGGGAGCTGTTTTTT
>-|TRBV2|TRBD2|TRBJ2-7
CASSAALAGVYEQYF
TGTGCCAGCAGTGCTGCGCTAGCGGGAGTCTACGAGCAGTACTTC
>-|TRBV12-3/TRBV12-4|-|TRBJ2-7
CASSLELGHEQYF
TGTGCCAGCAGTTTAGAACTAGGCCACGAGCAGTACTTC